These T cell receptor beta chains were read from a single sample in a study of blood T cell repertoires in COVID-19. Method: immunoSEQ multiplex PCR; TCRdb's copy keeps in-frame clones and lacks some. Of tens of thousands of clones detected, roughly 90% appear once; the ten largest clones hold less than 3.5%. Input material: peripheral blood. The origin of the receptors is a man over 45 with COVID-19, enrolled during active disease. The CDR3 runs from the conserved cysteine through the conserved F or W. Fields, in order: D gene, V gene, J gene, clone size, CDR3 DNA, CDR3 protein. D genes are given only for firm matches. Only some rows state a clone size, as once, few, many or a class for expanded clones.

d_gene: NA; v_gene: TRBV15; j_gene: TRBJ1-6; abundance: NA; CDR3nt: TGTGCCACCAGCAGTGACAGGTCGAATTCACCCCTCCACTTT; CDR3aa: CATSSDRSNSPLHF
d_gene: NA; v_gene: TRBV4-3; j_gene: TRBJ1-6; abundance: NA; CDR3nt: TGCGCCAGCAGCCAAGATCTGGGGAGCTCCTATAATTCACCCCTCCACTTT; CDR3aa: CASSQDLGSSYNSPLHF
d_gene: TRBD1; v_gene: TRBV5-1; j_gene: TRBJ2-7; abundance: NA; CDR3nt: TGCGCCAGCAGCTTAGAACCCGGGACAGGGGCGTACGAGCAGTACTTC; CDR3aa: CASSLEPGTGAYEQYF
d_gene: TRBD1; v_gene: TRBV11-2; j_gene: TRBJ2-7; abundance: NA; CDR3nt: TGTGCCAGCAGCTCCCGGCCACAGGGGACCTACGAGCAGTACTTC; CDR3aa: CASSSRPQGTYEQYF
d_gene: NA; v_gene: TRBV24-1; j_gene: TRBJ1-3; abundance: NA; CDR3nt: TGTGCCACTCGGGACTCTGGAAACACCATATATTTT; CDR3aa: CATRDSGNTIYF
d_gene: NA; v_gene: TRBV9; j_gene: TRBJ2-7; abundance: NA; CDR3nt: TGTGCCAGCAGCCTAGACCACACCTACGAGCAGTACTTC; CDR3aa: CASSLDHTYEQYF
d_gene: NA; v_gene: TRBV6-2/TRBV6-3; j_gene: TRBJ1-1; abundance: NA; CDR3nt: TGTGCCAGCAGTTACGACAGAGACACTGAAGCTTTCTTT; CDR3aa: CASSYDRDTEAFF
d_gene: NA; v_gene: TRBV3-1/TRBV3-2; j_gene: TRBJ1-2; abundance: once; CDR3nt: TGTGCCAGCAGCCAAGTGGGCAGGGGCCCTTCTAACTATGGCTACACCTTC; CDR3aa: CASSQVGRGPSNYGYTF
d_gene: TRBD2; v_gene: TRBV5-8; j_gene: TRBJ2-3; abundance: NA; CDR3nt: TGTGCCAGCAGCTTGTCCCCTAGCGGGGGTGGTACGCAGTATTTT; CDR3aa: CASSLSPSGGGTQYF
d_gene: NA; v_gene: TRBV28; j_gene: TRBJ1-6; abundance: NA; CDR3nt: TGTGCCAGCAGTACTTATTCACCCCTCCACTTT; CDR3aa: CASSTYSPLHF
d_gene: TRBD1; v_gene: TRBV2; j_gene: TRBJ1-6; abundance: NA; CDR3nt: TGTGCCAGCAGCCCAACCGCACAGGGGGCCGGGTCACCCCTCCACTTT; CDR3aa: CASSPTAQGAGSPLHF
d_gene: NA; v_gene: TRBV28; j_gene: TRBJ1-3; abundance: once; CDR3nt: TGTGCCAGCAGTTTACGGAGGGTAGGGAGAGACACCATATATTTT; CDR3aa: CASSLRRVGRDTIYF
d_gene: NA; v_gene: TRBV14; j_gene: TRBJ2-5; abundance: NA; CDR3nt: TGTGCCAGCAGCCAAGACAGGGCATATCAAGAGACCCAGTACTTC; CDR3aa: CASSQDRAYQETQYF
d_gene: TRBD1; v_gene: TRBV18; j_gene: TRBJ1-1; abundance: NA; CDR3nt: TGTGCCAGCTCATCTATGACAGGGCAGGCCGCTGAAGCTTTCTTT; CDR3aa: CASSSMTGQAAEAFF
d_gene: NA; v_gene: TRBV5-5; j_gene: TRBJ2-7; abundance: NA; CDR3nt: TGTGCCAGCAGCTTGGTTTTGGCAGGGAACGGTTACGAGCAGTACTTC; CDR3aa: CASSLVLAGNGYEQYF
d_gene: TRBD2; v_gene: TRBV9; j_gene: TRBJ2-5; abundance: NA; CDR3nt: TGTGCCAGCAGCGTAGAACCTACGGGGGGAGAGACCCAGTACTTC; CDR3aa: CASSVEPTGGETQYF
d_gene: TRBD2; v_gene: TRBV4-3; j_gene: TRBJ2-1; abundance: NA; CDR3nt: TGCGCCAGCAGCCAGGGCCGGGACTACTCCTACAATGAGCAGTTCTTC; CDR3aa: CASSQGRDYSYNEQFF
d_gene: NA; v_gene: TRBV27; j_gene: TRBJ1-2; abundance: NA; CDR3nt: TGTGCCAGCAGTTCTTACGGCTATGGCTACACCTTC; CDR3aa: CASSSYGYGYTF
d_gene: NA; v_gene: TRBV24-1; j_gene: TRBJ1-3; abundance: NA; CDR3nt: TGTGCCACCAGTGATTTGTCAGGCTTAGGAAACACCATATATTTT; CDR3aa: CATSDLSGLGNTIYF
d_gene: TRBD1; v_gene: TRBV18; j_gene: TRBJ1-2; abundance: NA; CDR3nt: TGTGCCAGCTCACGTCTTCCGGGACAGGGGGACCGCTACACCTTC; CDR3aa: CASSRLPGQGDRYTF
d_gene: TRBD1; v_gene: TRBV27; j_gene: TRBJ2-7; abundance: NA; CDR3nt: TGTGCCAGCAGCCCCATGGGGACAGGGGGTGGCGAGCAGTACTTC; CDR3aa: CASSPMGTGGGEQYF
d_gene: NA; v_gene: TRBV12-2; j_gene: TRBJ2-7; abundance: once; CDR3nt: TGTGCAAGTCGCTTGCGAGTAGGACACTCCTACGAGCAGTACTTC; CDR3aa: CASRLRVGHSYEQYF
d_gene: TRBD2; v_gene: TRBV15; j_gene: TRBJ2-5; abundance: NA; CDR3nt: TGTGCCACCAGCTCCGGAGAAGCGGGGGGGACCGAGACCCAGTACTTC; CDR3aa: CATSSGEAGGTETQYF
d_gene: NA; v_gene: TRBV6-5; j_gene: TRBJ1-2; abundance: NA; CDR3nt: TGTGCCAGCAGCAGGACACCTAGCTATGGCTACACCTTC; CDR3aa: CASSRTPSYGYTF
d_gene: TRBD1; v_gene: TRBV15; j_gene: TRBJ1-2; abundance: NA; CDR3nt: TGTGCCACCAGCGGGCAGGGGGCTTGGTATGGCTACACCTTC; CDR3aa: CATSGQGAWYGYTF
d_gene: NA; v_gene: TRBV11-3; j_gene: TRBJ1-1; abundance: NA; CDR3nt: TGTGCCAGCAGCCCGGACAGTTACACTGAAGCTTTCTTT; CDR3aa: CASSPDSYTEAFF
d_gene: NA; v_gene: TRBV4-2; j_gene: TRBJ2-1; abundance: NA; CDR3nt: TGTGCCAGCAGCAACAGGCTAGCGGAGCAGTTCTTC; CDR3aa: CASSNRLAEQFF
d_gene: NA; v_gene: TRBV6-5; j_gene: TRBJ2-7; abundance: NA; CDR3nt: TGTGCCAGCAGGCAGGGTCGGAACGAGCAGTACTTC; CDR3aa: CASRQGRNEQYF
d_gene: NA; v_gene: TRBV14; j_gene: TRBJ2-7; abundance: NA; CDR3nt: TGTGCCAGCAGCCAATTTCAGGGCCTGGGGAACTACGAGCAGTACTTC; CDR3aa: CASSQFQGLGNYEQYF
d_gene: TRBD1; v_gene: TRBV28; j_gene: TRBJ2-7; abundance: NA; CDR3nt: TGTGCCAGCAGACCTGGAGCCGGGACAGGTATGCACGAGCAGTACTTC; CDR3aa: CASRPGAGTGMHEQYF
d_gene: TRBD1; v_gene: TRBV24-1; j_gene: TRBJ1-1; abundance: few; CDR3nt: TGTGCCACCAGTGAGGGACAGGGCACTGAAGCTTTCTTT; CDR3aa: CATSEGQGTEAFF
d_gene: NA; v_gene: TRBV2; j_gene: TRBJ1-5; abundance: NA; CDR3nt: TGTGCCAGCAGTGAAGGACTGGCCAATCAGCCCCAGCATTTT; CDR3aa: CASSEGLANQPQHF
d_gene: NA; v_gene: TRBV9; j_gene: TRBJ1-2; abundance: NA; CDR3nt: TGTGCCAGCAGTCCTACAGGTCGAGTTTCGTATGGCTACACCTTC; CDR3aa: CASSPTGRVSYGYTF
d_gene: NA; v_gene: TRBV3-1/TRBV3-2; j_gene: TRBJ1-4; abundance: NA; CDR3nt: TGTGCCAGCAGCCCCGGGTTAAATGAAAAACTGTTTTTT; CDR3aa: CASSPGLNEKLFF
d_gene: NA; v_gene: TRBV10-3; j_gene: TRBJ1-2; abundance: NA; CDR3nt: TGTGCCATCAGTGATGACAGTCCCCTCTATGGCTACACCTTC; CDR3aa: CAISDDSPLYGYTF
d_gene: NA; v_gene: TRBV6-1; j_gene: TRBJ2-5; abundance: NA; CDR3nt: TGTGCCAGCAGTCCCAAAGAGACCCAGTACTTC; CDR3aa: CASSPKETQYF
d_gene: NA; v_gene: TRBV20-1; j_gene: TRBJ2-5; abundance: once; CDR3nt: TGCAGTGCTATCAGAGAGACCCAGTACTTC; CDR3aa: CSAIRETQYF
d_gene: NA; v_gene: TRBV6-5; j_gene: TRBJ1-3; abundance: NA; CDR3nt: TGTGCCAGCAGACAGACGACAGGCTCTGGAAACACCATATATTTT; CDR3aa: CASRQTTGSGNTIYF
d_gene: TRBD1; v_gene: TRBV23-1; j_gene: TRBJ1-5; abundance: few; CDR3nt: TGCGCCAGCAGTACAGGGGGCGTCCTAAATCAGCCCCAGCATTTT; CDR3aa: CASSTGGVLNQPQHF
d_gene: TRBD1; v_gene: TRBV3-1/TRBV3-2; j_gene: TRBJ2-2; abundance: once; CDR3nt: TGTGCCAGCAGCCGGACAGGGCTGACCGGGGAGCTGTTTTTT; CDR3aa: CASSRTGLTGELFF
d_gene: TRBD2; v_gene: TRBV6-5; j_gene: TRBJ2-3; abundance: NA; CDR3nt: TGTGCCAGCAGCCAGACTAGCGGAGGGGTGGATACGCAGTATTTT; CDR3aa: CASSQTSGGVDTQYF